This T cell receptor (beta chain) was found in a study of technical replicates of blood from a few donors. V was pared by 0 bases and J by 7 bases, with 9 bases between. The CDR3 is 14 amino acids. The V gene's germline CDR1 is SGHTA and CDR2 FQGTGA. Method: immunoSEQ multiplex PCR; TCRdb's copy keeps in-frame clones and lacks some. In the table there are 72,000 or so clones, roughly 94% of which are singletons. The TCR sequence derives from a human donor in good health. Sequencing was done on a sample of T cells isolated from PBMCs. The V gene is TRBV7-3, the J gene TRBJ2-2; a weak D match, TRBD2 (5 bases). The DNA of the CDR3 is TGTGCCAGCAGCTTAACACCGGAGGTCGGGGAGCTGTTTTTT. It codes for CASSLTPEVGELFF. Full variable domain (missing parts from reference TRBV7-3 and TRBJ2-2): GAGVSQTPSNKVTEKGKYVELRCDPISGHTALYWYRQSLGQGPEFLIYFQGTGAADDSGLPNDRFFAVRPEGSVSTLKIQRTERGDSAVYLCASSLTPEVGELFFGEGSRLTVL.